The entry that follows covers one TCR beta chain sequence. Its antigen is not identified. Germline V CDR1 and CDR2: MNHNY, SVGAGI (reference sequence). V shed 7 bases and J shed 8 bases, with 23 bases lying between them. The CDR3 runs to 16 residues. These data come from a study of T cell responses to AZD1222 COVID-19 vaccine. General observations from the study: Mapped onto spike, vaccine-associated CD4 TCRs spanned it and were dominant at 160-218 and 743-854. Regions left unmutated in variants are reportedly the target of nearly half of spike-specific TCRs.

Generated by immunoSEQ multiplex PCR, the TCRdb table keeps only in-frame clones and is missing some. In the table there are some 190,000 clones, about 93% of which are singletons. This rearrangement joins TRBV6-6 to TRBJ1-4; D may be TRBD1 (5 bases). Sequencing used peripheral blood, obtained 28 days after the second AZD1222 dose. This receptor was obtained from an adult who received the AZD1222 COVID-19 vaccine. CDR3 amino acids: CASTPSPHGGREKLFF. The CDR3 nucleotides read TGTGCCAGCACTCCTAGCCCCCATGGGGGACGGGAAAAACTGTTTTTT.